This T cell receptor beta chain comes out of a study of cytomegalovirus exposure and HLA in healthy donors. Study observations and caveats: When a later analysis compared HLA-associated TCR beta chains with equally common others, the HLA-associated chains turned out to be more clonally expanded and to have lower generation probabilities. Later, an analysis found that common viral pathogens appeared to be linked with several of the most significant clusters.

To note about this clone: Its antigen remains unknown.

The primer mix had 60 Vbeta and 13 Jbeta primers. Authors' analysis steps: Later reanalysis found approximately 80 million unique TCR beta chains, 10 million to 14 million of them shared. Profiling relied on immunoSEQ multiplex PCR, and the TCRdb table lists in-frame clones only, not all of them. That table furnishes V, J and clone size, whereas the DNA furnished D and trimming. Counted here are more than 150,000 clones, 65% to 80% occurring once; the ten biggest clones make up 7%. Material: PBMCs. This clonotype was obtained from a woman between 35 and 50 years old in good health and CMV-seropositive.

CDR3 amino acids: CSASALEQFF. The DNA of the CDR3 is TGCAGTGCCAGCGCCTTGGAGCAGTTCTTC. The chain is built from TRBV20-1 and TRBJ2-1, with D unclear. V lost 6 bases and J lost 10, with 10 bases in between. Germline assignment: CDR1 DFQATT and CDR2 SNEGSKA (reference sequence). This CDR3 contains 10 residues.